These 13 T cell receptor beta chains were sequenced from one sample in a study of cytomegalovirus exposure and HLA in healthy donors. Data came from immunoSEQ multiplex PCR; TCRdb stores just in-frame clones and leaves some out. The repertoire holds 150,000 to 200,000 clones, with about 82% as singletons. Material for sequencing was PBMCs. These receptors were obtained from a young woman in good health and CMV-seronegative.

The genes are TRBV4-1 and TRBJ2-5, with TRBD2 as a possible D gene (5 bases). Germline V CDR1 and CDR2: MGHRA, YSYEKL. CDR3 length: 16 amino acids. Trimming removed 1 base from V and 1 base from J, with 13 bases in between. The CDR3 sequence is CASSQVGWSGQETQYF. The CDR3 coding sequence is TGCGCCAGCAGCCAAGTGGGGTGGAGCGGCCAAGAGACCCAGTACTTC.

The rearrangement joins TRBV13 to TRBJ2-1; D gene uncertain. The CDR3 sequence is 15 residues long. CDR1 PRHDT and CDR2 FYEKMQ come from the germline V gene (reference sequence). V lost 5 bases to trimming and J lost 0 bases, with 11 bases between them. The CDR3 protein is CASSPLSGSYNEQFF. The CDR3 DNA is TGTGCCAGCAGCCCACTGTCGGGCTCCTACAATGAGCAGTTCTTC. Filled out from reference TRBV13 and TRBJ2-1, the complete variable domain reads AAGVIQSPRHLIKEKRETATLKCYPIPRHDTVYWYQQGPGQDPQFLISFYEKMQSDKGSIPDRFSAQQFSDYHSELNMSSLELGDSALYFCASSPLSGSYNEQFFGPGTRLTVL.

This rearrangement joins TRBV7-6 to TRBJ1-2; 9 positions match TRBD1. Looked up from germline, CDR1 is SGHVS and CDR2 is FNYEAQ. The CDR3 sequence is 13 residues long. After removal of 5 bases from V and 8 bases from J, the junction contained 6 bases not matched to a gene. The CDR3 protein is CASSPQGAGGYTF. As DNA, the CDR3 is TGTGCCAGCAGCCCACAGGGGGCTGGAGGCTACACCTTC. Complete variable domain (other parts from reference TRBV7-6 and TRBJ1-2): GAGVSQSPRYKVTKRGQDVALRCDPISGHVSLYWYRQALGQGPEFLTYFNYEAQQDKSGLPNDRFSAERPEGSISTLTIQRTEQRDSAMYRCASSPQGAGGYTFGSGTRLTVV.

The chain joins TRBV5-1 to TRBJ1-1; 9 bases match TRBD1. The V gene's germline CDR1 is SGHRS and CDR2 YFSETQ. This CDR3 is 17 amino acids long. V lost 4 bases and J lost 4; bases outside the gene matches: 14. CDR3 sequence reads: CASSPGTGILLGTEAFF. As DNA, the CDR3 is TGCGCCAGCAGCCCAGGGACAGGGATCCTATTAGGCACTGAAGCTTTCTTT.

The chain is built from TRBV2 and TRBJ2-2; possible D gene TRBD1, 6 bases. The CDR3 covers 15 residues. Trimming pared 6 bases from V and 5 bases from J, leaving 16 bases between. Looked up from germline, CDR1 is SNHLY and CDR2 is FYNNEI. CDR3: CASRGQTMRTGELFF. CDR3 DNA sequence: TGTGCCAGCAGAGGACAGACTATGAGGACCGGGGAGCTGTTTTTT.

This clone came up once. This sequence joins TRBV25-1 and TRBJ2-5; 7 bases are shared with TRBD2. Trimming cost V 1 base and J 7 bases; bases outside gene matches: 3. Germline V gene data show CDR1 as MGHDK and CDR2 as SYGVNS. CDR3 length: 13 residues. The CDR3 is CASSELTGGTQYF. The CDR3 DNA sequence: TGTGCCAGCAGTGAATTAACGGGGGGGACCCAGTACTTC.

This clone was recorded once. This chain joins TRBV7-2 and TRBJ2-7; 11 positions agree with TRBD2. J lost 0 bases, V lost 5 bases, and 15 bases had no gene match. The CDR3 runs 19 residues. In germline, CDR1 is SGHTA, CDR2 FQGNSA. The CDR3 region is CASSPDHLLAGVSSYEQYF. CDR3 sequence (DNA): TGTGCCAGCAGCCCGGACCACTTACTAGCGGGGGTGAGCTCCTACGAGCAGTACTTC.

Here the CDR3 DNA reads TGTGCCAGCAGTCGACAGGGGCTGAGTGGCTACACCTTC. Translated, it gives CASSRQGLSGYTF. The chain combines TRBV6-5 with TRBJ1-2, with 8 bases identical to TRBD1. J lost 7 bases, V lost 5 bases, and 6 bases had no gene match. The germline gives CDR1 MNHEY, CDR2 SVGAGI. The CDR3 runs 13 residues.

The chain has TRBV5-1 and TRBJ2-1; D might be TRBD1 (6 bases). The CDR3 runs to 17 residues. Germline loops: CDR1 SGHRS, CDR2 YFSETQ. The V end was cut by 0 bases, the J end by 4 bases, with 17 bases between. The CDR3 sequence is CASSLDPQGTVYNEQFF. The CDR3 region has the DNA TGCGCCAGCAGCTTGGACCCTCAGGGGACCGTTTACAATGAGCAGTTCTTC.

The chain uses TRBV28 and TRBJ2-7; TRBD2 agrees at 7 bases. The CDR3 length is 15 residues. CDR1 and CDR2 (germline): MDHEN, SYDVKM. The V gene end was trimmed by 10 bases and the J gene end by 5 bases; junction bases not matched to a gene: 17. The CDR3 nucleotides read TGTGCCACCTTAACGTCCGGGGGAGGGCGGGACGAGCAGTACTTC. Its protein is CATLTSGGGRDEQYF.

The chain is built from TRBV27 and TRBJ1-3; 9 bases align to TRBD1. CDR1 is MNHEY, CDR2 SMNVEV, per germline (reference sequence). This CDR3 region has 16 residues. With 6 bases clipped from V and 4 bases from J, the junction kept 10 bases outside the gene matches. CDR3 sequence: CASSPDRGTGGNTIYF. The CDR3 nucleotides read TGTGCCAGCAGCCCGGACAGGGGAACGGGCGGAAACACCATATATTTT.

This clone is judged medium-sized. J is TRBJ2-7 and V is TRBV2; 9 bases align to TRBD1. Germline V gives CDR1 SNHLY, CDR2 FYNNEI. V shed 5 bases and J 3 bases; nucleotides not matched to a gene: 5. This CDR3 is 14 amino acids long. CDR3 sequence reads: CASSLEDRGYEQYF. Here the CDR3 DNA reads TGTGCCAGCAGTCTAGAGGACAGGGGCTACGAGCAGTACTTC.

The rearrangement links TRBV11-2 to TRBJ1-2; D uncertain. V was shortened by 5 bases and J by 11 bases, with 18 bases between the two germline ends. Per the germline V gene, CDR1 is SGHAT and CDR2 is FQNNGV. The CDR3 contains 13 residues. CDR3 sequence: CASSPEVSYGYTF. The CDR3 nucleotides read TGTGCCAGCAGCCCTGAAGTTTCGTACGGGTACACCTTC.